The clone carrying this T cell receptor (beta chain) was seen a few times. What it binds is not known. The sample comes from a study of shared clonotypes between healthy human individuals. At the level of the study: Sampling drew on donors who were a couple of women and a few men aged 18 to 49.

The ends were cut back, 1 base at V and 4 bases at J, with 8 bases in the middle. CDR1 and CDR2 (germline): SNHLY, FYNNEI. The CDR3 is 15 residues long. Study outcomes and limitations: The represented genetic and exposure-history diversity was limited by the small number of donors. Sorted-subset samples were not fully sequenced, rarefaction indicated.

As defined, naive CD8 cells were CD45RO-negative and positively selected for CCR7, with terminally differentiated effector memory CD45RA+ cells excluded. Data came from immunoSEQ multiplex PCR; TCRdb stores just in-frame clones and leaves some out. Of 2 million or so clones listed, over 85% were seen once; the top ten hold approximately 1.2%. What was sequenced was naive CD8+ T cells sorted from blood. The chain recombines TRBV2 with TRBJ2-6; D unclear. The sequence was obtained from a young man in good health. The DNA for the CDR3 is TGTGCCAGCAGTGAAGTCACTGTGGGGGCCAACGTCCTGACTTTC. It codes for CASSEVTVGANVLTF.